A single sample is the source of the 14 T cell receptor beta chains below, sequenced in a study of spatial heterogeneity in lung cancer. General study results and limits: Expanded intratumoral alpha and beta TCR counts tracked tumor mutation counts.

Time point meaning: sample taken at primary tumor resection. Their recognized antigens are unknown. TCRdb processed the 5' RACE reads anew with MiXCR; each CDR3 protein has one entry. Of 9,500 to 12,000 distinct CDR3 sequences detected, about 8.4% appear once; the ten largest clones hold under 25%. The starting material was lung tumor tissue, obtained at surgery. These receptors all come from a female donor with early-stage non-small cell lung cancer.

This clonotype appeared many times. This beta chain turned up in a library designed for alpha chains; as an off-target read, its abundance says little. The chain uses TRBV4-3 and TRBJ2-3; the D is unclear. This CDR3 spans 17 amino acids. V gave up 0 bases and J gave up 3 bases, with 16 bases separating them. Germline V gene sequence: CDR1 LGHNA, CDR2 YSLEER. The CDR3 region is CASSQDLGSRATDTQYF. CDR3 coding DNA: TGCGCCAGCAGCCAAGATTTGGGTAGCAGAGCAACAGATACGCAGTATTTT.

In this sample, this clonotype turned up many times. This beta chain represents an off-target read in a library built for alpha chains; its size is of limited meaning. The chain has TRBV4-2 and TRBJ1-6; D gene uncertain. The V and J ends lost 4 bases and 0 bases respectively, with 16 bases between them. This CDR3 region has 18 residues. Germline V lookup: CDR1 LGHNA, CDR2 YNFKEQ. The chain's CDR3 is CASSLGGSVGSYNSPLHF. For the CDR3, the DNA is TGTGCCAGCAGCCTTGGTGGATCGGTGGGCTCCTATAATTCACCCCTCCACTTT.

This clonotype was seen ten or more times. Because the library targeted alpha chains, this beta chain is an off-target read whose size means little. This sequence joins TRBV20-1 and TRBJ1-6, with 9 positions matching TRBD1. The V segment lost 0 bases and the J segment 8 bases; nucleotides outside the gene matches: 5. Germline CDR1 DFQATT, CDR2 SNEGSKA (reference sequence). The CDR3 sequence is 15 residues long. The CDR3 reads CSARDYRQGDSPLHF. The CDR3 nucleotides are TGCAGTGCTAGAGATTACAGACAGGGGGATTCACCCCTCCACTTT.

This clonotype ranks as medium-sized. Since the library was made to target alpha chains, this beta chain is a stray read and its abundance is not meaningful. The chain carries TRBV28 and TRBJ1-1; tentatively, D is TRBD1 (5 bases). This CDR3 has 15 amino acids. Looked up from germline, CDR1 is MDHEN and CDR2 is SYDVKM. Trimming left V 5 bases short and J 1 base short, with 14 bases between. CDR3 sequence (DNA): TGTGCCAGCAGTCCACGGACATTTGAGAACACTGAAGCTTTCTTT. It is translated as CASSPRTFENTEAFF.

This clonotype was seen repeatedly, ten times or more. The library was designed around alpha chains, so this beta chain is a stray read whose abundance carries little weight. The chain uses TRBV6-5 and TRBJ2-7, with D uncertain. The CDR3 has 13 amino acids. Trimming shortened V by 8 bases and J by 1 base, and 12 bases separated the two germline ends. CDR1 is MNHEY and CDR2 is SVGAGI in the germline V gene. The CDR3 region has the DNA TGTGCCAGCGCTTCGGCTGCGTCCTACGAGCAGTACTTC. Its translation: CASASAASYEQYF.

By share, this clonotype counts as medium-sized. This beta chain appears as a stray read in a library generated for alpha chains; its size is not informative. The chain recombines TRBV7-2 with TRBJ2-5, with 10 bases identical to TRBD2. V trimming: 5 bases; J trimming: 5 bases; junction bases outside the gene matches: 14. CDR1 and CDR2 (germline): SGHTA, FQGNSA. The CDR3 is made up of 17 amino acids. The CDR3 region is CASSARLSGGAFETQYF. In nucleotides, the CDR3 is TGTGCCAGCAGCGCGAGGCTCAGCGGGGGGGCCTTTGAGACCCAGTACTTC.

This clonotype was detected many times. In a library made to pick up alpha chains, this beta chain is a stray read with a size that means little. The DNA for the CDR3 is TGTGCCAGCAGCTTAAGTGGCCAGGGAGTCACCGGGGAGCTGTTTTTT. Its translation: CASSLSGQGVTGELFF. V is TRBV7-8 and J is TRBJ2-2, with D perhaps assigned TRBD1 or TRBD2 (5 bases each). The length of the CDR3 is 16 residues. The germline V gene encodes CDR1 SGHVS and CDR2 FQNEAQ. Trimming stripped 2 bases from V and 4 bases from J, with 14 bases between.

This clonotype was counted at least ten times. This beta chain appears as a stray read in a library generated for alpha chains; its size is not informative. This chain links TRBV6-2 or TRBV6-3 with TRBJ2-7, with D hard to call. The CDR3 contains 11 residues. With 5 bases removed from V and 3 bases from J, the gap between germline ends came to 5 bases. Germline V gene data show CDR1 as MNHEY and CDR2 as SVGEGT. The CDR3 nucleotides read TGTGCCAGCAGTCCGAACTACGAGCAGTACTTC. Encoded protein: CASSPNYEQYF.

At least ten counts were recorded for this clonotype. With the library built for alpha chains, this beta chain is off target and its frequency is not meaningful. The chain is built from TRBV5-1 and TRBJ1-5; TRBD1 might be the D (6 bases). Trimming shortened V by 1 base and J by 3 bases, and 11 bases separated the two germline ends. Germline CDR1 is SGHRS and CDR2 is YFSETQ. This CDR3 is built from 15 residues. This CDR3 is CASSLWGAINQPQHF. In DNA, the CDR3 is TGCGCCAGCAGCTTGTGGGGGGCCATCAATCAGCCCCAGCATTTT.

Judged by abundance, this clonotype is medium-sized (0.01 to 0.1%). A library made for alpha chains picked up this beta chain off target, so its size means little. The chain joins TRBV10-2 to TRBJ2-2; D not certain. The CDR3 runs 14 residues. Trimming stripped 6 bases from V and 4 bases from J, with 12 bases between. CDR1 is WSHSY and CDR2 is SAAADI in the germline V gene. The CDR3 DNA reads TGCGCCAGCAGGGATCCTACTCGCACCGGGGAGCTGTTTTTT. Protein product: CASRDPTRTGELFF.

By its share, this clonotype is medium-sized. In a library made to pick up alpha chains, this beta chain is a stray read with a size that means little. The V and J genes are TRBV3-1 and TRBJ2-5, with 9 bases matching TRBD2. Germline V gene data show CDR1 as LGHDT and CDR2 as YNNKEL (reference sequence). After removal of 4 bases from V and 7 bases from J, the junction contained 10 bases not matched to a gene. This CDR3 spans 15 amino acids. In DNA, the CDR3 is TGTGCCAGCAGCCTGTTGGCTAGCGGGGAGGGGACCCAGTACTTC. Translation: CASSLLASGEGTQYF.

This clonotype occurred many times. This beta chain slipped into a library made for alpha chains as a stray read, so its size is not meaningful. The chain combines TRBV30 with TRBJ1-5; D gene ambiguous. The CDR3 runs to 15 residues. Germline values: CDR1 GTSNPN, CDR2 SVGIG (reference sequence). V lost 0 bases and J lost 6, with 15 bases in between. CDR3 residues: CAWSVVSPKAQPQHF. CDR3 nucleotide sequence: TGTGCCTGGAGTGTAGTAAGTCCGAAGGCTCAGCCCCAGCATTTT. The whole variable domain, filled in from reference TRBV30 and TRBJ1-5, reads SQTIHQWPATLVQPVGSPLSLECTVEGTSNPNLYWYRQAAGRGLQLLFYSVGIGQISSEVPQNLSASRPQDRQFILSSKKLLLSDSGFYLCAWSVVSPKAQPQHFGDGTRLSIL.

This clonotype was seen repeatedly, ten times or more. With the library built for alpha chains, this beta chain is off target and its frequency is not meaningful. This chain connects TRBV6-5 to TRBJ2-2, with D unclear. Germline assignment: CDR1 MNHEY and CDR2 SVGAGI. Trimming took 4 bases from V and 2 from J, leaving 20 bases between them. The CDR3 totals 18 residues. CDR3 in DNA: TGTGCCAGCAGTTCTCCGGTGCCCCTCAATGCTAACACCGGGGAGCTGTTTTTT. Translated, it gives CASSSPVPLNANTGELFF.

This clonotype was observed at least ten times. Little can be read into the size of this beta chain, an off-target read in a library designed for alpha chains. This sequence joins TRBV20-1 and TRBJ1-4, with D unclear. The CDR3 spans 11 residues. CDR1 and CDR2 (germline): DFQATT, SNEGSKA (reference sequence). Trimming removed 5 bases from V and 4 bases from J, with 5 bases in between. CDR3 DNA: TGCAGTGCTCACTATAATGAAAAACTGTTTTTT. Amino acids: CSAHYNEKLFF.